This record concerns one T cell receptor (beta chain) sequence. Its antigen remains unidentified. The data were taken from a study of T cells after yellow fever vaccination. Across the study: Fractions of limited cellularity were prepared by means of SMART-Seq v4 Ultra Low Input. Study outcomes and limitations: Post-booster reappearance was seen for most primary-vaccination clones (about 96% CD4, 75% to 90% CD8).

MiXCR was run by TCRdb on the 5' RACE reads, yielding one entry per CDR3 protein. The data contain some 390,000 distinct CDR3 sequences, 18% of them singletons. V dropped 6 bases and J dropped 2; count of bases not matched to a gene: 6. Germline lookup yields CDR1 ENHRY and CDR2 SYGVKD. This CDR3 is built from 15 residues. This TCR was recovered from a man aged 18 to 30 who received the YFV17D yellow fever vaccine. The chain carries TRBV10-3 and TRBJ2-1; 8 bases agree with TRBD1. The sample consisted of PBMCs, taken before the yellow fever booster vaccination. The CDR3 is CAIRSGQGTYNEQFF. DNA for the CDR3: TGTGCCATCAGGTCTGGACAGGGCACCTACAATGAGCAGTTCTTC.